These 13 T cell receptor beta chains were all obtained from the same sample, sequenced in a study of CD8+CD57+ T cells in acquired aplastic anemia. TCR beta VDJ and CDR3 profiling used genomic DNA as template. One entry per CDR3 protein results from TCRdb running MiXCR on the reads. The repertoire holds about 180,000 distinct CDR3 sequences, with 35% to 50% as singletons. The specimen was sorted CD4+, CD8+, or CD8+CD57+ T cells (not recorded which) from PBMCs. These TCRs come from a human donor in good health.

CDR3 sequence: CASSLEGGSYGYTF. The CDR3 coding sequence is TGCGCCAGCAGCTTGGAGGGGGGAAGCTATGGCTACACCTTC. The genes are TRBV5-1 and TRBJ1-2; tentative D call: TRBD1 (6 bases). The germline V gene encodes CDR1 SGHRS and CDR2 YFSETQ. The CDR3 extends over 14 amino acids. V was shortened by 0 bases and J by 4 bases, with 10 bases between the two germline ends.

This clonotype was detected many times. This chain joins TRBV6-1 and TRBJ1-1, with unresolved D. Germline V gives CDR1 MNHNS, CDR2 SASEGT. The CDR3 covers 14 residues. V was pared by 1 base and J by 0 bases, with 6 bases between. The CDR3 sequence: CASSEVRLNTEAFF. DNA for the CDR3: TGTGCCAGCAGTGAAGTGCGTCTGAACACTGAAGCTTTCTTT.

This sequence joins TRBV7-8 and TRBJ1-1; the match to TRBD1 covers 9 bases. Trimming cost V 7 bases and J 6 bases; bases outside gene matches: 6. CDR3 length equals 13 residues. Germline CDR1 and CDR2: SGHVS and FQNEAQ. The CDR3 region is CASNLDRGAEAFF. The CDR3 DNA follows: TGTGCCAGCAACCTGGACAGGGGCGCTGAAGCTTTCTTT. Looking up the rest from reference TRBV7-8 and TRBJ1-1 gives the full variable domain: GAGVSQSPRYKVAKRGQDVALRCDPISGHVSLFWYQQALGQGPEFLTYFQNEAQLDKSGLPSDRFFAERPEGSVSTLKIQRTQQEDSAVYLCASNLDRGAEAFFGQGTRLTVV.

V usage is TRBV20-1 and J usage is TRBJ2-5; D may be TRBD2 (6 bases). From germline, CDR1 is DFQATT and CDR2 SNEGSKA (reference sequence). This CDR3 contains 12 residues. Trimming removed 5 bases at V and 4 bases at J, with 11 bases between. Here the CDR3 DNA reads TGCAGTGCTCCAGACGGGAGAGAGACCCAGTACTTC. Amino acids: CSAPDGRETQYF.

The sample holds a few counts of this clonotype. The rearrangement joins TRBV19 to TRBJ2-3, with D perhaps given as TRBD1 or TRBD2 (6 bases each). Trimming stripped 4 bases from V and 8 bases from J, with 16 bases between. The CDR3 has 14 amino acids. Looked up from germline, CDR1 is LNHDA and CDR2 is SQIVND (reference sequence). CDR3 bases: TGTGCCAGTAGTAGGGGCTTAGAGGGGGGTACGCAGTATTTT. Encoded protein: CASSRGLEGGTQYF.

This clonotype came up a few times. The chain carries TRBV20-1 and TRBJ2-7; 13 nucleotides line up with TRBD2. The CDR3 extends over 14 amino acids. Germline V CDR1 and CDR2: DFQATT, SNEGSKA (reference sequence). J was trimmed by 3 bases and V by 1 base; bases with no gene match: 0. DNA of the CDR3: TGCAGTGCTAGAGGGACTAGCGGGAGCTACGAGCAGTACTTC. It codes for CSARGTSGSYEQYF.

In its sample, this clonotype was seen many times. This rearrangement joins TRBV6-1 to TRBJ1-2; 7 bases match TRBD1. V was pared by 5 bases and J by 2 bases, with 8 bases of the junction left unmatched. The germline gives CDR1 MNHNS, CDR2 SASEGT. CDR3 length equals 15 residues. CDR3 coding DNA: TGTGCCAGCAGTCCCACAGGGGCCTTCAACTATGGCTACACCTTC. It yields the protein CASSPTGAFNYGYTF.

This clonotype was detected ten times or more. This rearrangement joins TRBV29-1 to TRBJ2-1; 10 nucleotides align to TRBD2. This CDR3 contains 13 residues. Germline values: CDR1 SQVTM, CDR2 ANQGSEA. J was trimmed by 3 bases and V by 4 bases; bases with no gene match: 0. The CDR3: CSVASGSYNEQFF. The CDR3 DNA reads as TGCAGCGTTGCTAGCGGGAGCTACAATGAGCAGTTCTTC.

DNA of the CDR3: TGCAGTGCAAGGTTGACTAGCAGTGTCGAGACCCAGTACTTC. Its protein product is CSARLTSSVETQYF. The chain combines TRBV20-1 with TRBJ2-5, with 7 bases aligning to TRBD2. Trimming took 6 bases from V and 5 from J; bases not matched to a gene: 12. The CDR3 covers 14 residues. Looked up from germline, CDR1 is DFQATT and CDR2 is SNEGSKA (reference sequence).

On this clonotype: Relative to the germline gene, one junction end is altered; a read error may explain this. The V call is TRBV19, the J call TRBJ1-4; D is undetermined. The CDR3 length is 11 residues. The germline CDR1 and CDR2 sequences are LNHDA and SQIVND (reference sequence). CDR3 protein: CASSLDEKLFF. The CDR3, as DNA: TGTGCCAGTAGTCTAGATGAAAAACTGTTTTTT.

This clonotype was seen ten or more times. The chain carries TRBV20-1 and TRBJ2-5; 11 bases match TRBD2. Germline V gene data show CDR1 as DFQATT and CDR2 as SNEGSKA (reference sequence). V was pared by 6 bases and J by 12 bases, with 12 bases of the junction left unmatched. This CDR3 is 13 amino acids long. CDR3 DNA sequence: TGCAGTGCCCTGACTAGCGGGACGGTACGGGAGTACTTC. This translates into CSALTSGTVREYF.

This chain links TRBV28 with TRBJ1-6; 9 bases fit TRBD1. Germline CDR1 MDHEN, CDR2 SYDVKM. The CDR3 totals 17 residues. V lost 5 bases, J lost 2 bases, and 7 bases stayed unmatched. The CDR3 DNA is TGTGCCAGCAGTCCGGGACAGGGTTTCACCTATAATTCACCCCTCCACTTT. Amino acid sequence: CASSPGQGFTYNSPLHF.

Many counts were recorded for this clonotype. V is TRBV20-1 and J is TRBJ1-2, with D possibly being TRBD1 (6 bases). Germline CDR1 DFQATT, CDR2 SNEGSKA (reference sequence). The CDR3 extends over 14 amino acids. Trimming cost V 4 bases and J 6 bases, with 18 bases left between them. The CDR3 DNA reads as TGCAGTGCTACCGACCCTAGGGGGGAGAATGGCTACACCTTC. Protein product: CSATDPRGENGYTF.